These T cell receptor beta chains were read from a single sample in a study of cytomegalovirus exposure and HLA in healthy donors. Libraries were prepared by immunoSEQ multiplex PCR; TCRdb keeps only in-frame clonotypes and omits some of them. The sample has 140,000 or so clones, roughly 80% seen once. The specimen was PBMCs. Receptors originate from a woman between 35 and 50 years old in good health and CMV-seropositive. CDR3s include the opening cysteine and the closing phenylalanine or tryptophan. The order of the fields is V gene, CDR3 length, clone size, J gene, D gene, CDR3 DNA, CDR3 protein. The D gene is left open where the match is weak. The size field is filled for only some rows; it gives once, few, many or a size class.

V gene: TRBV5-4
CDR3 length: 17
clone size: NA
J gene: TRBJ2-1
D gene: TRBD2
CDR3 DNA: TGTGCCAGCAGCTTGGCCGGTATTAGCGGGGGGGGCAATGAGCAGTTCTTC
CDR3 protein: CASSLAGISGGGNEQFF

V gene: TRBV18
CDR3 length: 13
clone size: NA
J gene: TRBJ1-4
D gene: NA
CDR3 DNA: TGTGCCAGCTCACCCACAGTGGGTGAAAAACTGTTTTTT
CDR3 protein: CASSPTVGEKLFF

V gene: TRBV9
CDR3 length: 16
clone size: NA
J gene: TRBJ2-1
D gene: TRBD2
CDR3 DNA: TGTGCCAGCAGCTCCAGACTAGCGGGGTCCTACAATGAGCAGTTCTTC
CDR3 protein: CASSSRLAGSYNEQFF

V gene: TRBV29-1
CDR3 length: 14
clone size: few
J gene: TRBJ1-5
D gene: NA
CDR3 DNA: TGCAGCGTTGAAGATTCAGGGTACAATCAGCCCCAGCATTTT
CDR3 protein: CSVEDSGYNQPQHF

V gene: TRBV10-3
CDR3 length: 13
clone size: once
J gene: TRBJ1-1
D gene: NA
CDR3 DNA: TGTGCCATCGGGTCAGACAGTAGGACTGAAGCTTTCTTT
CDR3 protein: CAIGSDSRTEAFF

V gene: TRBV16
CDR3 length: 16
clone size: NA
J gene: TRBJ2-2
D gene: NA
CDR3 DNA: TGTGCCAGCAGCCAATCTTCAGGGGCCAACACCGGGGAGCTGTTTTTT
CDR3 protein: CASSQSSGANTGELFF

V gene: TRBV5-5
CDR3 length: 16
clone size: NA
J gene: TRBJ2-3
D gene: TRBD1
CDR3 DNA: TGTGCCAGCAGCTTGGAGGACAGGCGCCTATGGGATACGCAGTATTTT
CDR3 protein: CASSLEDRRLWDTQYF

V gene: TRBV11-3
CDR3 length: 15
clone size: NA
J gene: TRBJ2-3
D gene: NA
CDR3 DNA: TGTGCCAGCAGCCCGGGAGGGGGCCCCACAGATACGCAGTATTTT
CDR3 protein: CASSPGGGPTDTQYF

V gene: TRBV4-3
CDR3 length: 16
clone size: few
J gene: TRBJ2-2
D gene: NA
CDR3 DNA: TGCGCCAGCAGCCAAGGGGAAGGGGGGGACACCGGGGAGCTGTTTTTT
CDR3 protein: CASSQGEGGDTGELFF

V gene: TRBV5-4
CDR3 length: 18
clone size: NA
J gene: TRBJ2-3
D gene: TRBD2
CDR3 DNA: TGTGCCAGCAGCTTTAGGGCCGGGAGCGGGAGTGGAGCAGATACGCAGTATTTT
CDR3 protein: CASSFRAGSGSGADTQYF

V gene: TRBV5-1
CDR3 length: 18
clone size: NA
J gene: TRBJ2-1
D gene: TRBD2
CDR3 DNA: TGCGCCAGCAGCCCGGGACTTAGCGGGAGTCGCACCTACAATGAGCAGTTCTTC
CDR3 protein: CASSPGLSGSRTYNEQFF

V gene: TRBV7-3
CDR3 length: 15
clone size: NA
J gene: TRBJ2-1
D gene: NA
CDR3 DNA: TGTGCCAGCAGCCCTGGAGGGGACTCCTACAATGAGCAGTTCTTC
CDR3 protein: CASSPGGDSYNEQFF

V gene: TRBV5-6
CDR3 length: 13
clone size: NA
J gene: TRBJ1-1
D gene: NA
CDR3 DNA: TGTGCCAGCAGCTCCGGCGGTCCCACTGAAGCTTTCTTT
CDR3 protein: CASSSGGPTEAFF

V gene: TRBV18
CDR3 length: 15
clone size: NA
J gene: TRBJ2-7
D gene: NA
CDR3 DNA: TGTGCCAGCTCACCAAACCAAGACATTTCCTACGAGCAGTACTTC
CDR3 protein: CASSPNQDISYEQYF

V gene: TRBV6-6
CDR3 length: 14
clone size: once
J gene: TRBJ1-1
D gene: NA
CDR3 DNA: TGTGCCAGCAGTTACACCCCGGGATACACTGAAGCTTTCTTT
CDR3 protein: CASSYTPGYTEAFF

V gene: TRBV28
CDR3 length: 12
clone size: NA
J gene: TRBJ2-1
D gene: NA
CDR3 DNA: TGTGCCAGCAGTTTAGAGTACAATGAGCAGTTCTTC
CDR3 protein: CASSLEYNEQFF

V gene: TRBV7-9
CDR3 length: 16
clone size: NA
J gene: TRBJ2-2
D gene: TRBD1
CDR3 DNA: TGTGCCAGCAGCTCCCCCGACAGGGAGAACACCGGGGAGCTGTTTTTT
CDR3 protein: CASSSPDRENTGELFF

V gene: TRBV19
CDR3 length: 12
clone size: NA
J gene: TRBJ2-3
D gene: NA
CDR3 DNA: TGTGCCAGTAGTAGGGGCCCAGATACGCAGTATTTT
CDR3 protein: CASSRGPDTQYF

V gene: TRBV19
CDR3 length: 13
clone size: few
J gene: TRBJ1-1
D gene: NA
CDR3 DNA: TGTGCCAGTAATGGCCCGCTGAACACTGAAGCTTTCTTT
CDR3 protein: CASNGPLNTEAFF

V gene: TRBV6-1
CDR3 length: 15
clone size: NA
J gene: TRBJ2-1
D gene: NA
CDR3 DNA: TGTGCCAGCAGTGAACAAATTCTAGGCTACAATGAGCAGTTCTTC
CDR3 protein: CASSEQILGYNEQFF

V gene: TRBV18
CDR3 length: 17
clone size: NA
J gene: TRBJ2-5
D gene: TRBD2
CDR3 DNA: TGTGCCAGCTCACCGCCGCGCGGCGGGGGGTTGCAAGAGACCCAGTACTTC
CDR3 protein: CASSPPRGGGLQETQYF

V gene: TRBV7-9
CDR3 length: 15
clone size: NA
J gene: TRBJ2-3
D gene: NA
CDR3 DNA: TGTGCCAGCAGCCCAGGGAACAGCAACACAGATACGCAGTATTTT
CDR3 protein: CASSPGNSNTDTQYF

V gene: TRBV2
CDR3 length: 13
clone size: NA
J gene: TRBJ2-5
D gene: NA
CDR3 DNA: TGTGCCAACTACTACACCCCACTGACGGGGCAGTACTTC
CDR3 protein: CANYYTPLTGQYF

V gene: TRBV5-4
CDR3 length: 14
clone size: NA
J gene: TRBJ1-3
D gene: NA
CDR3 DNA: TGTGCCAGCCGGGACACCTTCTCTGGAAACACCATATATTTT
CDR3 protein: CASRDTFSGNTIYF

V gene: TRBV5-1
CDR3 length: 14
clone size: NA
J gene: TRBJ1-1
D gene: NA
CDR3 DNA: TGCGCCAGCAGCTTAACAGGGAACTCCGTTGAAGCTTTCTTT
CDR3 protein: CASSLTGNSVEAFF

V gene: TRBV7-7
CDR3 length: 13
clone size: NA
J gene: TRBJ1-1
D gene: NA
CDR3 DNA: TGTGCTAGCAGCTTAGGAGTGCACACTGAAGCTTTCTTT
CDR3 protein: CASSLGVHTEAFF

V gene: TRBV5-1
CDR3 length: 15
clone size: NA
J gene: TRBJ2-7
D gene: NA
CDR3 DNA: TGCGCCAGCAGCTTGGCCGAGGGCGTTTCCTACGAGCAGTACTTC
CDR3 protein: CASSLAEGVSYEQYF

V gene: TRBV5-6
CDR3 length: 17
clone size: NA
J gene: TRBJ2-7
D gene: NA
CDR3 DNA: TGTGCCAGCAGCTTGGATGGGGGCAATTCGAGGGGCTACGAGCAGTACTTC
CDR3 protein: CASSLDGGNSRGYEQYF

V gene: TRBV5-4
CDR3 length: 15
clone size: NA
J gene: TRBJ2-7
D gene: TRBD2
CDR3 DNA: TGTGCCAGCAGCCGAGCGGGGGATCCGTACTACGAGCAGTACTTC
CDR3 protein: CASSRAGDPYYEQYF

V gene: TRBV11-3
CDR3 length: 14
clone size: NA
J gene: TRBJ2-7
D gene: TRBD1
CDR3 DNA: TGTGCCAGCAGCCCATTGGGACAGCCTTGGGAGCAGTACTTC
CDR3 protein: CASSPLGQPWEQYF

V gene: TRBV18
CDR3 length: 13
clone size: few
J gene: TRBJ1-2
D gene: TRBD1
CDR3 DNA: TGTGCCAGCTCACCGGACAGGAACTATGGCTACACCTTC
CDR3 protein: CASSPDRNYGYTF

V gene: TRBV9
CDR3 length: 12
clone size: NA
J gene: TRBJ2-7
D gene: TRBD1
CDR3 DNA: TGTGCCAGCAGCGTGACAGGGGCCGAGCAGTACTTC
CDR3 protein: CASSVTGAEQYF

V gene: TRBV11-3
CDR3 length: 13
clone size: NA
J gene: TRBJ1-1
D gene: NA
CDR3 DNA: TGTGCCAGCAGCTCTCCTCCGGACAGTGAAGCTTTCTTT
CDR3 protein: CASSSPPDSEAFF

V gene: TRBV5-6
CDR3 length: 13
clone size: NA
J gene: TRBJ2-5
D gene: NA
CDR3 DNA: TGTGCCAGCAGCTTGGCTGGGCCGGAGACCCAGTACTTC
CDR3 protein: CASSLAGPETQYF

V gene: TRBV6-5
CDR3 length: 15
clone size: NA
J gene: TRBJ1-1
D gene: NA
CDR3 DNA: TGTGCCAGCAGTTACCTATACAGGGATCGCACTGAAGCTTTCTTT
CDR3 protein: CASSYLYRDRTEAFF

V gene: TRBV10-3
CDR3 length: 13
clone size: few
J gene: TRBJ2-3
D gene: NA
CDR3 DNA: TGTGCCACACAGGACTATCGCACAGATACGCAGTATTTT
CDR3 protein: CATQDYRTDTQYF

V gene: TRBV19
CDR3 length: 13
clone size: NA
J gene: TRBJ2-1
D gene: NA
CDR3 DNA: TGTGCCAGTAGTATCCGGGAGCTAAGTGAGCAGTTCTTC
CDR3 protein: CASSIRELSEQFF

V gene: TRBV5-8
CDR3 length: 16
clone size: once
J gene: TRBJ2-2
D gene: NA
CDR3 DNA: TGTGCCAGCAGCTTGTCGGGAGTGGCGAACACCGGGGAGCTGTTTTTT
CDR3 protein: CASSLSGVANTGELFF

V gene: TRBV5-4
CDR3 length: 18
clone size: NA
J gene: TRBJ2-6
D gene: TRBD1
CDR3 DNA: TGTGCCAGCAGTCCCCGCCCAGACAGGGGCCCTGGGGCCAACGTCCTGACTTTC
CDR3 protein: CASSPRPDRGPGANVLTF

V gene: TRBV28
CDR3 length: 15
clone size: NA
J gene: TRBJ2-1
D gene: TRBD2
CDR3 DNA: TGTGCCAGCAGTTTCTGGCGGGAGGAAGTCAATGAGCAGTTCTTC
CDR3 protein: CASSFWREEVNEQFF

V gene: TRBV27
CDR3 length: 19
clone size: NA
J gene: TRBJ1-5
D gene: NA
CDR3 DNA: TGTGCCAGCAGGGAACTAAGAGGGACTTTGGGCGACACCAATCAGCCCCAGCATTTT
CDR3 protein: CASRELRGTLGDTNQPQHF

V gene: TRBV19
CDR3 length: 13
clone size: NA
J gene: TRBJ2-3
D gene: TRBD2
CDR3 DNA: TGTGCCAGCACTAGCGGGAGCGCAGATACGCAGTATTTT
CDR3 protein: CASTSGSADTQYF

V gene: TRBV28
CDR3 length: 14
clone size: few
J gene: TRBJ2-4
D gene: TRBD2
CDR3 DNA: TGTGCCAGCAGTTCCGGGGGGGGTAAAAACATTCAGTACTTC
CDR3 protein: CASSSGGGKNIQYF

V gene: TRBV27
CDR3 length: 13
clone size: NA
J gene: TRBJ2-7
D gene: TRBD2
CDR3 DNA: TGTGCCAGCAGTCCGGGACTATACTACGAGCAGTACTTC
CDR3 protein: CASSPGLYYEQYF

V gene: TRBV5-5
CDR3 length: 14
clone size: NA
J gene: TRBJ2-5
D gene: NA
CDR3 DNA: TGTGCCAGCAGCTCCCTGGGACTTCAAGAGACCCAGTACTTC
CDR3 protein: CASSSLGLQETQYF

V gene: TRBV19
CDR3 length: 17
clone size: NA
J gene: TRBJ2-6
D gene: NA
CDR3 DNA: TGTGCCAGTAGTATTGGACAGCCCGGCTCTGGGGCCAACGTCCTGACTTTC
CDR3 protein: CASSIGQPGSGANVLTF

V gene: TRBV6-1
CDR3 length: 12
clone size: NA
J gene: TRBJ1-1
D gene: NA
CDR3 DNA: TGTGCCAGCAGCCTGAGGGGGACTGAAGCTTTCTTT
CDR3 protein: CASSLRGTEAFF

V gene: TRBV9
CDR3 length: 15
clone size: NA
J gene: TRBJ1-4
D gene: TRBD1
CDR3 DNA: TGTGCCAGCAGCGTAGCCCAGGGGGCGGCTGAAAAACTGTTTTTT
CDR3 protein: CASSVAQGAAEKLFF

V gene: TRBV30
CDR3 length: 16
clone size: NA
J gene: TRBJ2-3
D gene: TRBD2
CDR3 DNA: TGTGCCTGGACGGAGCGGGAGGGCCATCGGAGAGATACGCAGTATTTT
CDR3 protein: CAWTEREGHRRDTQYF

V gene: TRBV5-8
CDR3 length: 14
clone size: NA
J gene: TRBJ2-3
D gene: NA
CDR3 DNA: TGTGCCAGCAGCTTTGAATCGGGGATGGATACGCAGTATTTT
CDR3 protein: CASSFESGMDTQYF

V gene: TRBV28
CDR3 length: 13
clone size: NA
J gene: TRBJ2-3
D gene: NA
CDR3 DNA: TGTGCCAGCAGCGGCACAGTCACAGATACGCAGTATTTT
CDR3 protein: CASSGTVTDTQYF

V gene: TRBV7-2
CDR3 length: 11
clone size: NA
J gene: TRBJ2-7
D gene: NA
CDR3 DNA: TGTGCCAGCAGCATAACCTACGAGCAGTACTTC
CDR3 protein: CASSITYEQYF